Listed below are T cell receptor beta chains from one sample, sequenced in a study of blood T cell repertoires in COVID-19. Repertoires were generated with immunoSEQ multiplex PCR, while TCRdb's copy carries only in-frame clones and drops some. The sample shows 110,000 or so clones, about 85% of them seen only once. The sequenced material came from peripheral blood. The receptors shown here come from a middle-aged man with acute or convalescent COVID-19. Each CDR3 is given with its conserved first and last residue. D genes are given only for firm matches. Not all rows give a size; the values are once, few, many and, for expanded clones, a class.

15 once TRBJ2-3 TRBV5-1 TRBD2 CASSLVAGPMDTQYF TGCGCCAGCAGCTTGGTAGCGGGCCCGATGGATACGCAGTATTTT
17 . TRBJ1-3 TRBV19 TRBD1 CASKLAGQELSGNTIYF TGTGCCAGTAAGCTGGCGGGACAGGAGCTCTCTGGAAACACCATATATTTT
13 few TRBJ1-5 TRBV12-3/TRBV12-4 . CASSLQGNQPQHF TGTGCCAGCAGCCTACAGGGCAATCAGCCCCAGCATTTT
15 . TRBJ1-4 TRBV7-9 TRBD1 CASSSPDRVVEKLFF TGTGCCAGCAGCTCCCCGGACAGGGTAGTTGAAAAACTGTTTTTT
14 . TRBJ1-2 TRBV20-1 . CSAIDGASYYGYTF TGCAGTGCTATTGACGGAGCCTCTTACTATGGCTACACCTTC
14 . TRBJ2-7 TRBV6-9 TRBD2 CASSWERGIYEQYF TGTGCCAGCAGTTGGGAGCGGGGTATCTACGAGCAGTACTTC
17 . TRBJ2-1 TRBV24-1 TRBD1 CATSDSWGDRGWNEQFF TGTGCCACCAGTGATTCATGGGGGGACAGGGGGTGGAATGAGCAGTTCTTC
13 . TRBJ2-3 TRBV19 TRBD1 CASKTGGQDTQYF TGTGCCAGTAAAACAGGGGGCCAGGATACGCAGTATTTT
12 once TRBJ2-7 TRBV12-3/TRBV12-4 . CASTDQAYEQYF TGTGCCAGCACCGATCAGGCCTACGAGCAGTACTTC
14 . TRBJ2-7 TRBV4-1 . CANTQQVPPNEQYF TGCGCCAACACGCAACAGGTCCCTCCGAACGAGCAGTACTTC
15 once TRBJ1-4 TRBV27 . CASSLGGVRDEKLFF TGTGCCAGCAGTCTCGGCGGGGTCAGAGATGAAAAACTGTTTTTT
14 . TRBJ1-5 TRBV4-1 TRBD1 CASSHLTGTQPQHF TGCGCCAGCAGCCACCTGACAGGGACCCAGCCCCAGCATTTT
15 . TRBJ1-2 TRBV7-2 TRBD1 CASSLVGQGAYGYTF TGTGCCAGCAGCTTAGTGGGACAGGGGGCCTATGGCTACACCTTC
14 . TRBJ1-6 TRBV6-6 TRBD1 CASSVQGRNSPLHF TGTGCCAGCAGTGTACAGGGGCGGAATTCACCCCTCCACTTT
15 . TRBJ2-2 TRBV4-1 . CASSQVQESTGELFF TGCGCCAGCAGCCAAGTCCAGGAATCCACCGGGGAGCTGTTTTTT
16 . TRBJ2-2 TRBV24-1 . CATSDLGQGGPGELFF TGTGCCACCAGTGATTTAGGGCAGGGCGGCCCCGGGGAGCTGTTTTTT
21 . TRBJ1-4 TRBV4-1 TRBD1 CASSQDTFSRTGGPGVEKLFF TGCGCCAGCAGCCAAGATACATTTTCAAGGACAGGGGGCCCGGGAGTTGAAAAACTGTTTTTT
15 few TRBJ1-1 TRBV3-1/TRBV3-2 . CASSPDTLPGTEAFF TGTGCCAGCAGCCCCGACACGCTACCAGGGACTGAAGCTTTCTTT
14 . TRBJ1-6 TRBV7-9 TRBD1 CASSRTGENSPLHF TGTGCCAGCAGCCGGACAGGGGAGAATTCACCCCTCCACTTT
11 . TRBJ1-2 TRBV6-5 TRBD1 CASSSGGGYTF TGTGCCAGCAGTTCAGGGGGCGGCTACACCTTC
12 . TRBJ2-5 TRBV6-6 . CASSYSAETQYF TGTGCCAGCAGTTACTCGGCAGAGACCCAGTACTTC
19 few TRBJ2-2 TRBV13 . CASSLVFRYGGANTGELFF TGTGCCAGCAGCTTAGTCTTTAGATACGGGGGTGCGAACACCGGGGAGCTGTTTTTT
15 . TRBJ2-7 TRBV7-2 . CASSPTPTETYEQYF TGTGCCAGCAGCCCGACCCCCACAGAGACCTACGAGCAGTACTTC
15 . TRBJ1-4 TRBV18 TRBD1 CASSPGTGRNEKLFF TGTGCCAGCTCACCAGGGACAGGGCGGAATGAAAAACTGTTTTTT
16 . TRBJ1-1 TRBV6-5 . CASSYHQGLVNTEAFF TGTGCCAGCAGTTACCATCAGGGGTTAGTGAACACTGAAGCTTTCTTT
17 . TRBJ1-3 TRBV30 . CAWSPGQDTLGGNTIYF TGTGCCTGGAGTCCGGGACAAGATACCTTGGGAGGAAACACCATATATTTT
14 . TRBJ1-6 TRBV7-3 . CASSSDTNNSPLHF TGTGCCAGCAGCTCGGACACCAACAATTCACCCCTCCACTTT
15 . TRBJ2-7 TRBV28 TRBD1 CASSVSGQGAGEQYF TGTGCCAGCAGTGTTTCGGGACAGGGCGCCGGAGAGCAGTACTTC
14 . TRBJ2-1 TRBV2 TRBD1 CAGTDGIQVQEQFF TGTGCCGGGACAGACGGAATCCAGGTACAGGAGCAGTTCTTC
15 . TRBJ2-7 TRBV2 TRBD1 CASRRVQGARDEQYF TGTGCCAGCAGGCGGGTACAGGGGGCAAGGGACGAGCAGTACTTC
14 . TRBJ1-1 TRBV6-5 . CASSYDTMNTEAFF TGTGCCAGCAGTTACGACACGATGAACACTGAAGCTTTCTTT
16 . TRBJ2-1 TRBV7-9 TRBD2 CASSLGVAGGNNEQFF TGTGCCAGCAGCTTAGGGGTAGCGGGGGGGAACAATGAGCAGTTCTTC
16 . TRBJ2-2 TRBV7-2 TRBD1 CASSYPGQDDSGELFF TGTGCCAGCAGCTACCCGGGACAGGATGATTCCGGGGAGCTGTTTTTT
14 . TRBJ1-4 TRBV4-1 . CASSQVGEREKLFF TGCGCCAGCAGCCAAGTCGGGGAGCGGGAAAAACTGTTTTTT
17 . TRBJ2-3 TRBV27 TRBD2 CASSFTSGALSTDTQYF TGTGCCAGCAGTTTCACTAGCGGGGCCTTGAGCACAGATACGCAGTATTTT
15 few TRBJ1-6 TRBV13 . CASSPTPDGGSPLHF TGTGCCAGCAGCCCCACCCCGGACGGGGGTTCACCCCTCCACTTT
16 . TRBJ1-2 TRBV7-9 . CASSLGLSIGLYGYTF TGTGCCAGCAGCTTGGGCTTATCTATCGGCCTCTATGGCTACACCTTC
13 . TRBJ1-2 TRBV7-3 . CASSLGRGYGYTF TGTGCCAGCAGCTTGGGCAGGGGCTATGGCTACACCTTC
16 once TRBJ2-2 TRBV9 TRBD1 CASSLAGTGGTGELFF TGTGCCAGCAGCCTCGCCGGGACAGGGGGAACCGGGGAGCTGTTTTTT
12 . TRBJ1-2 TRBV12-3/TRBV12-4 . CALGRGNYGYTF TGTGCCCTAGGCAGGGGTAACTATGGCTACACCTTC
17 once TRBJ2-1 TRBV7-9 TRBD2 CASSLGLAGGLYNEQFF TGTGCCAGCAGCTTAGGCCTAGCGGGGGGGCTATACAATGAGCAGTTCTTC
13 . TRBJ2-5 TRBV12-3/TRBV12-4 TRBD1 CATARQGQETQYF TGTGCCACTGCCCGACAGGGACAAGAGACCCAGTACTTC
18 . TRBJ2-3 TRBV2 TRBD2 CASSEGMSSGGSTDTQYF TGTGCCAGCAGTGAAGGAATGTCGAGCGGGGGGAGCACAGATACGCAGTATTTT
16 . TRBJ1-5 TRBV5-4 TRBD1 CASSRTGGKGNQPQHF TGTGCCAGCAGCAGGACAGGGGGAAAGGGCAATCAGCCCCAGCATTTT
13 . TRBJ2-1 TRBV4-1 TRBD2 CASSPTSPSEQFF TGCGCCAGCAGCCCGACTAGCCCTTCTGAGCAGTTCTTC
16 . TRBJ1-2 TRBV6-5 TRBD1 CASSSGQGVLNYGYTF TGTGCCAGCAGTTCGGGACAGGGGGTACTTAACTATGGCTACACCTTC